These 19 T cell receptor beta chains share one sample of origin, sequenced in a study of blood T cells in healthy people across ages. It was with a sample-barcoded 5' primer and a J-beta primer mix that a second PCR of about 7 to 12 cycles was run. From the 5' RACE reads, TCRdb called clonotypes with MiXCR, one entry per CDR3 protein. The table lists more than 650,000 distinct CDR3 sequences, roughly 20% of them singletons, with 22% in the top ten. The sequencing input was blood. The receptors originated from a man in his 70s in good health.

The chain uses TRBV6-6 and TRBJ1-1; the D gene is possibly TRBD1 (5 bases). Germline V gene lookup returns CDR1 MNHNY and CDR2 SVGAGI (reference sequence). CDR3 length equals 16 residues. The V end was cut by 6 bases, the J end by 0 bases, with 17 bases between. CDR3 DNA: TGTGCCAGCAGACCCCGGGGTGGGGGAATGAACACTGAAGCTTTCTTT. Translation gives CASRPRGGGMNTEAFF.

This chain links TRBV29-1 with TRBJ2-4; perhaps TRBD2 as D (6 bases). Germline CDR1 and CDR2: SQVTM and ANQGSEA. Trimming left V 7 bases short and J 3 bases short, with 13 bases between. The CDR3 consists of 13 residues. The CDR3 DNA sequence: TGCAGCGCCACCGGGACTTACAAAAACATTCAGTACTTC. It yields the protein CSATGTYKNIQYF.

The chain employs TRBV27 and TRBJ2-1, with 12 bases identical to TRBD2. Germline V CDR1 and CDR2: MNHEY, SMNVEV (reference sequence). V trimming: 5 bases; J trimming: 1 base; junction bases outside the gene matches: 12. The CDR3 consists of 19 residues. CDR3 in amino acids: CASSLGLAGGSISYNEQFF. The CDR3 DNA reads TGTGCCAGCAGTCTAGGGCTAGCGGGAGGGTCCATTTCCTACAATGAGCAGTTCTTC.

This clonotype has a handful of counts. The V gene is TRBV5-1, the J gene TRBJ1-5, with a possible D match to TRBD1 (6 bases). Trimming removed 0 bases from V and 3 bases from J, with 16 bases in between. Germline V gene data show CDR1 as SGHRS and CDR2 as YFSETQ. The CDR3 sequence is 17 residues long. CDR3 region: CASSLGGGGSTNQPQHF. As DNA, the CDR3 is TGCGCCAGCAGCTTGGGGGGCGGGGGCTCGACCAATCAGCCCCAGCATTTT.

At least ten counts were recorded for this clonotype. V is TRBV11-2 and J is TRBJ1-3; D remains unclear. Deletions cut 5 bases from V and 5 bases from J, with 4 bases between. This CDR3 contains 11 residues. Germline V lookup: CDR1 SGHAT, CDR2 FQNNGV. For the CDR3, the DNA is TGTGCCAGCAGCGCCCGAAACACCATATATTTT. Translation: CASSARNTIYF.

The chain is built from TRBV20-1 and TRBJ1-2; tentatively, D is TRBD1 (6 bases). Germline lookup yields CDR1 DFQATT and CDR2 SNEGSKA (reference sequence). This CDR3 region has 13 residues. V gave up 3 bases and J gave up 4 bases, with 12 bases separating them. The DNA of the CDR3 is TGCAGTGCTAGCTTGCGGGACACCTATGGCTACACCTTC. Residues: CSASLRDTYGYTF.

The chain has TRBV27 and TRBJ2-1; 8 bases are a match to TRBD2. Germline V lookup: CDR1 MNHEY, CDR2 SMNVEV (reference sequence). The CDR3 spans 17 residues. The trim removed 4 bases at V and 0 bases at J, leaving 8 bases unmatched. The CDR3, as DNA: TGTGCCAGCAGTTACGGGGGGGTGGGTTTCTCCTACAATGAGCAGTTCTTC. Amino acid sequence: CASSYGGVGFSYNEQFF.

CDR3 coding DNA: TGTGCCATCAGCGAACCAACTAGCGGGGGGGCCGGAGGCACAGATACGCAGTATTTT. Residues: CAISEPTSGGAGGTDTQYF. V is TRBV10-3 and J is TRBJ2-3, with TRBD2 identical over 13 bases. The V gene end was trimmed by 6 bases and the J gene end by 1 base; junction bases not matched to a gene: 13. The length of the CDR3 is 19 residues. Germline V gene lookup returns CDR1 ENHRY and CDR2 SYGVKD.

The CDR3 DNA reads TGTGCCAGCAGCTTAGGTTGGCCCGACGGGGAGCTGTTTTTT. Its protein is CASSLGWPDGELFF. The chain combines TRBV7-6 with TRBJ2-2, with D uncertain. Deletions cut 1 base from V and 7 bases from J, with 10 bases between. CDR1 is SGHVS and CDR2 is FNYEAQ in the germline V gene. CDR3 length: 14 amino acids.

In its sample, this clonotype was seen many times. The chain recombines TRBV3-1 with TRBJ2-4, with 8 nucleotides matching TRBD2. The CDR3 is 16 residues long. Germline V gene lookup returns CDR1 LGHDT and CDR2 YNNKEL (reference sequence). J was trimmed by 9 bases and V by 4 bases; bases with no gene match: 14. The CDR3 nucleotides read TGTGCCAGCAGCCGAAGCGGGAGCGGGATCTCGGGCATTCAGTACTTC. This translates into CASSRSGSGISGIQYF.

This chain joins TRBV7-2 and TRBJ1-5; D is undetermined. Germline-derived CDR1 and CDR2 are SGHTA and FQGNSA. The germline V and J ends were trimmed by 1 base and 0 bases, with 7 bases remaining between them. This CDR3 has 15 residues. CDR3 sequence reads: CASSLGWGSNQPQHF. The DNA of the CDR3 is TGTGCCAGCAGCTTAGGTTGGGGTAGCAATCAGCCCCAGCATTTT.

This clonotype was seen a few times. This chain uses TRBV6-5 with TRBJ2-1; D not resolved. This CDR3 is built from 11 residues. Germline CDR1 reads MNHEY; CDR2 reads SVGAGI. The germline V and J ends were trimmed by 5 bases and 12 bases, with 11 bases remaining between them. The CDR3 here is CASSHGRGQFF. The CDR3 nucleotides are TGTGCCAGCAGTCACGGACGAGGGCAGTTCTTC.

This clonotype came up a few times. The chain has TRBV6-5 and TRBJ2-3, with D perhaps matching TRBD2 (7 bases). Germline-derived CDR1 and CDR2 are MNHEY and SVGAGI. Trimming pared 6 bases from V and 0 bases from J, leaving 13 bases between. CDR3 size: 15 residues. The CDR3 sequence is CASRGGVMSTDTQYF. CDR3 coding DNA: TGTGCCAGCAGAGGGGGGGTCATGAGCACAGATACGCAGTATTTT.

The table lists this clonotype with a few counts. The chain carries TRBV5-1 and TRBJ1-1, with TRBD1 matching over 7 bases. The CDR3 contains 15 residues. V was clipped by 4 bases and J by 5 bases; unmatched bases: 11. The germline V gene encodes CDR1 SGHRS and CDR2 YFSETQ. CDR3 residues: CASSPLGQRETEAFF. CDR3 bases: TGCGCCAGCAGCCCGCTGGGACAGCGGGAAACTGAAGCTTTCTTT.

A single count supports this clonotype. This chain connects TRBV18 to TRBJ1-4, with D maybe TRBD1 (5 bases). CDR1 is KGHSH and CDR2 is LQKENI in the germline V gene. The CDR3 is made up of 16 amino acids. V lost 1 base and J 8 bases, leaving 17 bases between the germline ends. CDR3 loop: CASSPLLGQGDEKLFF. Here the CDR3 DNA reads TGTGCCAGCTCACCACTCCTAGGGCAGGGAGACGAAAAACTGTTTTTT.

This clonotype was seen only a few times. CDR3 nucleotide sequence: TGTGCCAGCAGCTCTGTGGGGACTAGCGGGATCACAGATACGCAGTATTTT. Amino acids: CASSSVGTSGITDTQYF. V usage is TRBV7-2 and J usage is TRBJ2-3, with TRBD2 identical over 13 bases. Losses at the gene ends were 4 bases for V and 2 bases for J; bases not matched to a gene: 6. The CDR3 sequence is 17 residues long. CDR1 and CDR2 (germline): SGHTA, FQGNSA. The full variable domain, its missing parts supplied by reference TRBV7-2 and TRBJ2-3, is GAGVSQSPSNKVTEKGKDVELRCDPISGHTALYWYRQSLGQGLEFLIYFQGNSAPDKSGLPSDRFSAERTGGSVSTLTIQRTQQEDSAVYLCASSSVGTSGITDTQYFGPGTRLTVL.

This clonotype was observed a handful of times. The chain employs TRBV7-9 and TRBJ1-3, with D possibly being TRBD1 (6 bases). Trimming cost V 6 bases and J 4 bases, with 10 bases left between them. CDR3 size: 13 residues. Looked up from germline, CDR1 is SEHNR and CDR2 is FQNEAQ (reference sequence). CDR3 sequence (DNA): TGTGCCAGCAGGCGGGGGCCGGGAAACACCATATATTTT. Translated, it gives CASRRGPGNTIYF. Based on the CDR3 plus reference TRBV7-9 and TRBJ1-3, the full variable domain is DTGVSQNPRHKITKRGQNVTFRCDPISEHNRLYWYRQTLGQGPEFLTYFQNEAQLEKSRLLSDRFSAERPKGSFSTLEIQRTEQGDSAMYLCASRRGPGNTIYFGEGSWLTVV.

This clonotype was counted a few times. J is TRBJ1-4 and V is TRBV25-1; D remains unclear. The CDR3 has 16 residues. Germline CDR1 is MGHDK and CDR2 is SYGVNS. The V gene lost 6 bases and the J gene lost 1 base, with 15 bases spanning the gap. The DNA for the CDR3 is TGTGCCAGCAGGGGAGTGGCTGGAGGAACTAATGAAAAACTGTTTTTT. Its translation is CASRGVAGGTNEKLFF.

In nucleotides, the CDR3 is TGTGCCAGCAGTCCCAAACCCCCGCTTTACAATGAGCAGTTCTTC. It yields the protein CASSPKPPLYNEQFF. The chain employs TRBV27 and TRBJ2-1; D ambiguous. The CDR3 runs to 15 residues. Trimming left V 5 bases short and J 4 bases short, with 15 bases between. Germline assignment: CDR1 MNHEY and CDR2 SMNVEV (reference sequence).